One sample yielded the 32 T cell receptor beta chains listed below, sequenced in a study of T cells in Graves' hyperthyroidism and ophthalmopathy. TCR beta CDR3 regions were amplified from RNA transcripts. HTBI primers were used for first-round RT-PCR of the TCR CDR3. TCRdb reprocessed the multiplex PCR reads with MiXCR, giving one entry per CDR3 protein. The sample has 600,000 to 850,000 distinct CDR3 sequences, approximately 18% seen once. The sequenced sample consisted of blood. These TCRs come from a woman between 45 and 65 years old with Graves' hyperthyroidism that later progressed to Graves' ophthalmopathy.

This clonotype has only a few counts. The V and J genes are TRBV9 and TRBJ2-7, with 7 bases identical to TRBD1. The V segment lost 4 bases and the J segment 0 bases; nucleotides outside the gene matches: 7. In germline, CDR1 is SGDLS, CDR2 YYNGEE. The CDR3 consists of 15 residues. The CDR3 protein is CASSHSQGVSYEQYF. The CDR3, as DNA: TGTGCCAGCAGCCACTCCCAGGGGGTCTCCTACGAGCAGTACTTC.

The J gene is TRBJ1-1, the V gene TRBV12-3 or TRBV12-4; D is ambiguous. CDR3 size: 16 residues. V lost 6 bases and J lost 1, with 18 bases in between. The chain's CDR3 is CASSFRLKAPNTEAFF. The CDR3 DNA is TGTGCCAGCAGCTTTAGGTTGAAGGCACCGAACACTGAAGCTTTCTTT.

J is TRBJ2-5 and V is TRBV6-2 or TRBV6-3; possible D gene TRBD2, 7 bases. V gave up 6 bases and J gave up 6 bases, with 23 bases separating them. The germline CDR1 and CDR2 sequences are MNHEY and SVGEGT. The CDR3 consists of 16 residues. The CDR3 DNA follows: TGTGCCAGCAGCCCCTCCGAGGGGGGGGGCATCCAGACCCAGTACTTC. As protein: CASSPSEGGGIQTQYF.

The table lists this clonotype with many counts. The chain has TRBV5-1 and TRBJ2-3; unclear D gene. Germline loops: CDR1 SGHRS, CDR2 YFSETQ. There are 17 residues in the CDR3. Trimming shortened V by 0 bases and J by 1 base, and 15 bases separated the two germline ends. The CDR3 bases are TGCGCCAGCAGCTTGGGTCGGCCGCGACTCGGCACAGATACGCAGTATTTT. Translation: CASSLGRPRLGTDTQYF. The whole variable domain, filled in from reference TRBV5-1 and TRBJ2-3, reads KAGVTQTPRYLIKTRGQQVTLSCSPISGHRSVSWYQQTPGQGLQFLFEYFSETQRNKGNFPGRFSGRQFSNSRSEMNVSTLELGDSALYLCASSLGRPRLGTDTQYFGPGTRLTVL.

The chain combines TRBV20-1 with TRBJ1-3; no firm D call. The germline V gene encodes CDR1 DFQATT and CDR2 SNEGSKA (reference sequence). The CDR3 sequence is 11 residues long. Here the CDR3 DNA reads TGCAGGAAACGCTCTGGAAACACCATATATTTT. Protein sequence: CRKRSGNTIYF.

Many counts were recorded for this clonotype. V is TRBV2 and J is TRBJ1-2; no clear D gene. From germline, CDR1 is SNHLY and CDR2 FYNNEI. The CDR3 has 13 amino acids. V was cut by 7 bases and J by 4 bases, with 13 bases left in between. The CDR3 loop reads CASIIGLPYGYTF. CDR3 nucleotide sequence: TGTGCCAGCATTATCGGACTCCCCTATGGCTACACCTTC.

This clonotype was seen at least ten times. The CDR3 sequence is CASSLRSDRVHEQYF. The CDR3 DNA reads TGTGCCAGCAGCTTACGTTCGGACAGGGTCCACGAGCAGTACTTC. The V and J genes are TRBV7-2 and TRBJ2-7; TRBD1 matches 8 bases. V lost 2 bases to trimming and J lost 5 bases; unmatched junction nucleotides: 8. This CDR3 contains 15 residues. Looked up from germline, CDR1 is SGHTA and CDR2 is FQGNSA.

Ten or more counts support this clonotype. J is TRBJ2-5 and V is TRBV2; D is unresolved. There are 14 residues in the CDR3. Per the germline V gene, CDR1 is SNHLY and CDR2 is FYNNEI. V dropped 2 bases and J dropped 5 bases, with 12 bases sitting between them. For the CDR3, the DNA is TGTGCCAGCAGTGAATTCGTCTTAGGGGAGACCCAGTACTTC. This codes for CASSEFVLGETQYF. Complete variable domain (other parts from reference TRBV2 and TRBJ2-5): EPEVTQTPSHQVTQMGQEVILRCVPISNHLYFYWYRQILGQKVEFLVSFYNNEISEKSEIFDDQFSVERPDGSNFTLKIRSTKLEDSAMYFCASSEFVLGETQYFGPGTRLLVL.

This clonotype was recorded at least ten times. The DNA for the CDR3 is TGTGCCAGCAGCTTAGTTAACAGAGGGAACTATGGCTACACCTTC. Protein product: CASSLVNRGNYGYTF. The chain joins TRBV7-2 to TRBJ1-2, with unresolved D. This CDR3 is built from 15 residues. The germline gives CDR1 SGHTA, CDR2 FQGNSA. V lost 1 base and J lost 2, with 11 bases in between.

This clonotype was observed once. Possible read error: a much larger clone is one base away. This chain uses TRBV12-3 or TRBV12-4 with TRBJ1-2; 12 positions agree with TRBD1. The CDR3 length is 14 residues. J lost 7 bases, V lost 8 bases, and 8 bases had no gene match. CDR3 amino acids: CASGRDRGLRGYTF. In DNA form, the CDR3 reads TGTGCCAGCGGCCGGGACAGGGGGCTTCGTGGCTACACCTTC.

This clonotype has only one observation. The CDR3: CASSLELADSYEQYF. CDR3 DNA sequence: TGTGCCAGCAGCTTAGAGCTAGCGGACTCCTACGAGCAGTACTTC. J is TRBJ2-7 and V is TRBV11-2; TRBD2 matches 7 bases. The CDR3 contains 15 residues. J lost 0 bases, V lost 0 bases, and 2 bases had no gene match. CDR1 and CDR2 (germline): SGHAT, FQNNGV. The variable domain in full, completed from reference TRBV11-2 and TRBJ2-7, reads EAGVAQSPRYKIIEKRQSVAFWCNPISGHATLYWYQQILGQGPKLLIQFQNNGVVDDSQLPKDRFSAERLKGVDSTLKIQPAKLEDSAVYLCASSLELADSYEQYFGPGTRLTVT.

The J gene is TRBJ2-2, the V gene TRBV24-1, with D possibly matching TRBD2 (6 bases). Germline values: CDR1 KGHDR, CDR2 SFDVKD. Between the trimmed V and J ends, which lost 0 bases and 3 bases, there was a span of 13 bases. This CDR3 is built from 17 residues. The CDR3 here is CATSDLGGLGYTGELFF. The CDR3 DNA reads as TGTGCCACCAGTGATTTGGGGGGACTGGGTTACACCGGGGAGCTGTTTTTT.

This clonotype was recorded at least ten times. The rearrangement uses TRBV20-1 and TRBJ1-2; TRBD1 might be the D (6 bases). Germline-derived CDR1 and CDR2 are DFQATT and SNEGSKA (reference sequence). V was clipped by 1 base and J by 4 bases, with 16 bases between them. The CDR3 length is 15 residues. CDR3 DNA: TGCAGTGCTAGAGGCGATCCGGGACACGTCTATGGCTACACCTTC. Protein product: CSARGDPGHVYGYTF.

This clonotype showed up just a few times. CDR3 in amino acids: CSANGNYPATSTDTQYF. In DNA, the CDR3 is TGCAGTGCTAACGGGAACTACCCAGCCACTTCCACAGATACGCAGTATTTT. The rearrangement joins TRBV20-1 to TRBJ2-3; tentative D call: TRBD2 (5 bases). Trimming stripped 4 bases from V and 2 bases from J, with 22 bases between. Germline V lookup: CDR1 DFQATT, CDR2 SNEGSKA (reference sequence). This CDR3 has 17 residues.

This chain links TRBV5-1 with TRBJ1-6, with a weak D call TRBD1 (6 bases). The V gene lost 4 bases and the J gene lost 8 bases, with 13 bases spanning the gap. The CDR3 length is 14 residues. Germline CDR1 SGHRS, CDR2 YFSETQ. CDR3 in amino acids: CASSQTGSDSPLHF. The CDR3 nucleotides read TGCGCCAGCAGCCAAACAGGGTCGGATTCACCCCTCCACTTT.

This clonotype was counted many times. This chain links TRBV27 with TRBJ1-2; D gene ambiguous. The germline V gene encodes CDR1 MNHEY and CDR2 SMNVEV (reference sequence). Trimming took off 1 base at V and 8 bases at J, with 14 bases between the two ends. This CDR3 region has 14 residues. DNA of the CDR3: TGTGCCAGCAGTTTATTGGACGGCAACGACGGCTACACCTTC. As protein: CASSLLDGNDGYTF.

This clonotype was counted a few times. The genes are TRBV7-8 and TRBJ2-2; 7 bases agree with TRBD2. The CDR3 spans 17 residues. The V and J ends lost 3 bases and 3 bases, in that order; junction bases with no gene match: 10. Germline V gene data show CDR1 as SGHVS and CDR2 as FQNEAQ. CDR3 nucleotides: TGTGCCAGCAGCTTTAGTCTCCAGCGGGGCTACACCGGGGAGCTGTTTTTT. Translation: CASSFSLQRGYTGELFF.

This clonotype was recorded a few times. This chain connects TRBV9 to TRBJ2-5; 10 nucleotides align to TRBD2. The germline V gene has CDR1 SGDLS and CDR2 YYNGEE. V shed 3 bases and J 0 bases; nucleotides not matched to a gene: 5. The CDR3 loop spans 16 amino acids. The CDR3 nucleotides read TGTGCCAGCAGCGCTGGACTAGCGGTGTACCAAGAGACCCAGTACTTC. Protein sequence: CASSAGLAVYQETQYF.

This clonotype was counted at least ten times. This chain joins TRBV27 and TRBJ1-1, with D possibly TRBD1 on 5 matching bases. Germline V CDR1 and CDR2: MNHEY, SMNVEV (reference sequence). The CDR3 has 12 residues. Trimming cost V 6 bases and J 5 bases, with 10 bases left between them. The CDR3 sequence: CASSWGGTEAFF. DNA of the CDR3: TGTGCCAGCAGCTGGGGGGGGACTGAAGCTTTCTTT.

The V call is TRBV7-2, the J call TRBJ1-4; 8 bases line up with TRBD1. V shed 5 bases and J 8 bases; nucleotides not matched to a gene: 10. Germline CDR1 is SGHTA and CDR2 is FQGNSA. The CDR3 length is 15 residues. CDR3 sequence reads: CASSRNRGGEEKLFF. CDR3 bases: TGTGCCAGCAGCAGAAACAGGGGGGGAGAAGAAAAACTGTTTTTT.

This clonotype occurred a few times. CDR3 nucleotide sequence: TGTGCCAGCAGTTATTTCGTCCCGACCAATCAGCCCCAGCATTTT. Translated, it gives CASSYFVPTNQPQHF. The chain has TRBV6-2 or TRBV6-3 and TRBJ1-5; D uncertain. The V gene lost 3 bases and the J gene lost 3 bases, with 12 bases spanning the gap. The CDR3 has 15 residues. CDR1 MNHEY and CDR2 SVGEGT come from the germline V gene.

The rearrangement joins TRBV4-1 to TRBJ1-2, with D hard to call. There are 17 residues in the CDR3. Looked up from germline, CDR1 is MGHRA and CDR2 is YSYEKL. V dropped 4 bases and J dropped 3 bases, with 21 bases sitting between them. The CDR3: CASSPDPHGRSDYGYTF. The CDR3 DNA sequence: TGCGCCAGCAGCCCGGACCCCCACGGCAGATCCGACTATGGCTACACCTTC.

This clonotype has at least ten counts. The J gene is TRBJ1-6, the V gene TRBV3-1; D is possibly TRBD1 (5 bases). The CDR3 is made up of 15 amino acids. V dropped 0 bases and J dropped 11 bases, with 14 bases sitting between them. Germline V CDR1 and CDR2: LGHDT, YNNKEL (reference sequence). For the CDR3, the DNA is TGTGCCAGCAGCCAAGAGGGACGGCTGCGGCCACCCCTCCACTTT. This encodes CASSQEGRLRPPLHF.

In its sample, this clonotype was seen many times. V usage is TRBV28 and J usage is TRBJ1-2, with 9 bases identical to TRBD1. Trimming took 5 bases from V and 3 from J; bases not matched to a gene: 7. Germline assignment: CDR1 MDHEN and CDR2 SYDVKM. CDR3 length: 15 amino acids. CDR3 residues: CASSTRQGVYYGYTF. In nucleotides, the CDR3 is TGTGCCAGCAGTACCCGACAGGGGGTGTACTATGGCTACACCTTC.

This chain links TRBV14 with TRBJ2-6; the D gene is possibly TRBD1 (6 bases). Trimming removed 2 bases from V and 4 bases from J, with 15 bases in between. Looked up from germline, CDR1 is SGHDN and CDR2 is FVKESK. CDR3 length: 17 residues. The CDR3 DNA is TGTGCCAGCAGCCAAAACCTCAGGGGATCAGGGGCCAACGTCCTGACTTTC. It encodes CASSQNLRGSGANVLTF.

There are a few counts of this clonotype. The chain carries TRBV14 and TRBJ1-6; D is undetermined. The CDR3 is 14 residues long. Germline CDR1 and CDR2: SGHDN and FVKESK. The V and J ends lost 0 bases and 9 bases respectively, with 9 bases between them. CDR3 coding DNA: TGTGCCAGCAGCCAAGATCCCCGGGTTTCACCCCTCCACTTT. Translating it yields CASSQDPRVSPLHF.

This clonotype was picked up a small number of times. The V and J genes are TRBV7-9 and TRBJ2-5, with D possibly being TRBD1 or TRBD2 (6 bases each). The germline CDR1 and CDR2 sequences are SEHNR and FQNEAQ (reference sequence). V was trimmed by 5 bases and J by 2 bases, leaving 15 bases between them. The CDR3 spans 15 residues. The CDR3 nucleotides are TGTGCCAGCAGCCATTTCCCGGGGGCACAAGAGACCCAGTACTTC. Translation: CASSHFPGAQETQYF.

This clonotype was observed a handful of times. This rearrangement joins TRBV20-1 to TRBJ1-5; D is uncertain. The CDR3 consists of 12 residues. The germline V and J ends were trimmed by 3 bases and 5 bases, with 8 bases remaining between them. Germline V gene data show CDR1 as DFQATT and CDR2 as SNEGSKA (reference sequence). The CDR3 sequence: CSARESDQPQHF. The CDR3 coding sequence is TGCAGTGCTAGGGAAAGTGATCAGCCCCAGCATTTT.

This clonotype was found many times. The CDR3 DNA follows: TGTGCCAGCTCACCATCGGCTGCTACGACCTACGAGCAGTACTTC. It codes for CASSPSAATTYEQYF. The V gene is TRBV18, the J gene TRBJ2-7; unclear D gene. V gave up 2 bases and J gave up 2 bases, with 13 bases separating them. The V gene's germline CDR1 is KGHSH and CDR2 LQKENI. The length of the CDR3 is 15 residues.

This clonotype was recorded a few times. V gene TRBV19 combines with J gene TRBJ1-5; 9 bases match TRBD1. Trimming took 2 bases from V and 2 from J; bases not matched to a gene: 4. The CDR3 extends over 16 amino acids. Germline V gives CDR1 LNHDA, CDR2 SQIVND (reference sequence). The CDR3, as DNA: TGTGCCAGTAGTATAACAGGGGGCCGCGGCAATCAGCCCCAGCATTTT. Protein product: CASSITGGRGNQPQHF.

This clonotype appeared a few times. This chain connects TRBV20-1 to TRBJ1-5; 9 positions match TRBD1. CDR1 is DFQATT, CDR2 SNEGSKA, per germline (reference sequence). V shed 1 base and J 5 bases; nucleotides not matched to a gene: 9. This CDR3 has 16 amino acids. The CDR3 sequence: CSARVWGQGSDQPQHF. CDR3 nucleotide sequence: TGCAGTGCTAGAGTTTGGGGACAGGGATCGGATCAGCCCCAGCATTTT.

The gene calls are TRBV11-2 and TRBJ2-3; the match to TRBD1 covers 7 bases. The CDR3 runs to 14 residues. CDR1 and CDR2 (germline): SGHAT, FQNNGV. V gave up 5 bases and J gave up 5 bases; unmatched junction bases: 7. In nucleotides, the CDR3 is TGTGCCAGCAGCAATCGACAGGGAAGAGATACGCAGTATTTT. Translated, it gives CASSNRQGRDTQYF.